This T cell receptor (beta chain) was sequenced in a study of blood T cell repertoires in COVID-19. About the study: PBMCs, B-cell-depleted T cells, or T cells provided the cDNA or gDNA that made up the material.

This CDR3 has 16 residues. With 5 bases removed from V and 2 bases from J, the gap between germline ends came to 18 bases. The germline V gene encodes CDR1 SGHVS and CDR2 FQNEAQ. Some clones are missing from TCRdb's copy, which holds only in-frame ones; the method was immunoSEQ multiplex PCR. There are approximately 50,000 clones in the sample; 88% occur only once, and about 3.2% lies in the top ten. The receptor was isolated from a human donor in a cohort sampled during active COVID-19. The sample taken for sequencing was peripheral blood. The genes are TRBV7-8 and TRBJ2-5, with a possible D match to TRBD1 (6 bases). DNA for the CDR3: TGTGCCAGCAGCGCTAGTCATCGAGGGGGTCAAGAGACCCAGTACTTC. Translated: CASSASHRGGQETQYF.